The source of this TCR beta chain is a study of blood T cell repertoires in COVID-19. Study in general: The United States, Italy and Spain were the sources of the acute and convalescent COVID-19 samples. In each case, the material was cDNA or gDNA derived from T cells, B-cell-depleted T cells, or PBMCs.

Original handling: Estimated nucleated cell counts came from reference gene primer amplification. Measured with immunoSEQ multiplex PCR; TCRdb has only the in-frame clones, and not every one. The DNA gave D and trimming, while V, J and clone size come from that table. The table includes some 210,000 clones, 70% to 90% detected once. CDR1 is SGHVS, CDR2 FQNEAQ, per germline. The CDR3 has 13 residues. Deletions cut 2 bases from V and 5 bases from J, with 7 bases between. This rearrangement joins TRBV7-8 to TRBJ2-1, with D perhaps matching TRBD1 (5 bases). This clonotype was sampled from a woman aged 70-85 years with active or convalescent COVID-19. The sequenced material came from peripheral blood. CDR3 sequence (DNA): TGTGCCAGCAGCTTATCAGGGAACAATGAGCAGTTCTTC. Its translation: CASSLSGNNEQFF.